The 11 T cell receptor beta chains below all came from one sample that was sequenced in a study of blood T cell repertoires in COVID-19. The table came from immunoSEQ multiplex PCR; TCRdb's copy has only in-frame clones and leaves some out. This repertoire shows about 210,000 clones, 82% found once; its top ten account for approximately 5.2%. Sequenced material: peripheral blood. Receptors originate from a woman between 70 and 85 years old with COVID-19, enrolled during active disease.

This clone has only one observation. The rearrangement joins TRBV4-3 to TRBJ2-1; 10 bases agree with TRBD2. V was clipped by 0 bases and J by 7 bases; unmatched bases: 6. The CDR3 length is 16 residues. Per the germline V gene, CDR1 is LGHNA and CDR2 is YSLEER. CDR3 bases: TGCGCCAGCAGCCAAGATGCGACTAGCGGGCTAAATGAGCAGTTCTTC. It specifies CASSQDATSGLNEQFF.

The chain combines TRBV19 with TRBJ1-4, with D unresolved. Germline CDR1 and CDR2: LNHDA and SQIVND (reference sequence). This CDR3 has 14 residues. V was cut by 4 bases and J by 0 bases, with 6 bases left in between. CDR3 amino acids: CASSTMATNEKLFF. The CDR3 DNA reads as TGTGCCAGTAGTACTATGGCAACTAATGAAAAACTGTTTTTT.

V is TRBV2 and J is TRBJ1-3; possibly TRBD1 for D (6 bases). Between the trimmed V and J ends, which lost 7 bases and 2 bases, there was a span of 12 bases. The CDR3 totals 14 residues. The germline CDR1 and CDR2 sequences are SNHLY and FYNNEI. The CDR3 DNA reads TGTGCCAGCATTGACAGGTCTGCTGGAAACACCATATATTTT. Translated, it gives CASIDRSAGNTIYF.

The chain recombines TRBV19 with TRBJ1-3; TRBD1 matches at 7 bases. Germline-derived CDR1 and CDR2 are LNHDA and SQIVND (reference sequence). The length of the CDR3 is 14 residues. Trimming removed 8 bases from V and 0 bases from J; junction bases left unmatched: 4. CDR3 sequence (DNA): TGTGCCAGTCGGGACAGCATCTCTGGAAACACCATATATTTT. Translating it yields CASRDSISGNTIYF.

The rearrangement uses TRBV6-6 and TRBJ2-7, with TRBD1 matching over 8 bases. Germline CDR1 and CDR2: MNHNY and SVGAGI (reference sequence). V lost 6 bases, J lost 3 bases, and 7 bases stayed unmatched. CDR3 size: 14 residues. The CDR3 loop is CASRRTGSYYEQYF. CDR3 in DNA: TGTGCCAGCAGGAGGACAGGGTCTTACTACGAGCAGTACTTC.

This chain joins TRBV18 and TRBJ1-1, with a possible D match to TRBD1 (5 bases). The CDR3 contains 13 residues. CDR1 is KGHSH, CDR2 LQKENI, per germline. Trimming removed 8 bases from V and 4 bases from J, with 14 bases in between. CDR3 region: CASRRGEATEAFF. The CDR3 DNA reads TGTGCCAGCCGTCGAGGGGAGGCCACTGAAGCTTTCTTT.

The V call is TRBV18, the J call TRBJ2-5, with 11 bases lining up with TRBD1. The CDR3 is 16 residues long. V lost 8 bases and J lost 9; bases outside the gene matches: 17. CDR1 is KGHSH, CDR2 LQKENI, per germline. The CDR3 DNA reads TGTGCCAGCGCGATCTTGGGACAGGGGGGCGTCGGTCCCCAGTACTTC. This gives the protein CASAILGQGGVGPQYF.

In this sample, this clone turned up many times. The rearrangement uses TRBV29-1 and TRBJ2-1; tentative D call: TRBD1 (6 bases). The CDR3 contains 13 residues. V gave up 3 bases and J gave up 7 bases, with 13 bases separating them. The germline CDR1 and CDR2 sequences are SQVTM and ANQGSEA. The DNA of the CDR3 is TGCAGCGTTGATAGAAGGACAGCGAATGAGCAGTTCTTC. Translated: CSVDRRTANEQFF.

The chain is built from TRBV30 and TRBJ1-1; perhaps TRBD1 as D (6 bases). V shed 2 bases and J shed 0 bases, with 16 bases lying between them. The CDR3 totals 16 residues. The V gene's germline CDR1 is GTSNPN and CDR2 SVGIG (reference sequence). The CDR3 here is CAWSIGQTILNTEAFF. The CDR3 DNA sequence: TGTGCCTGGAGTATTGGACAGACCATCTTGAACACTGAAGCTTTCTTT.

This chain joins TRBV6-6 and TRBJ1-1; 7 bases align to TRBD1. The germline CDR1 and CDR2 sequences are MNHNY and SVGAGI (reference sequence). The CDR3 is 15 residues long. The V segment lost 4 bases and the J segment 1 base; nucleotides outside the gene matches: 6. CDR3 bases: TGTGCCAGCAGTTTAAGGGGGCAATCGAACACTGAAGCTTTCTTT. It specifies CASSLRGQSNTEAFF.

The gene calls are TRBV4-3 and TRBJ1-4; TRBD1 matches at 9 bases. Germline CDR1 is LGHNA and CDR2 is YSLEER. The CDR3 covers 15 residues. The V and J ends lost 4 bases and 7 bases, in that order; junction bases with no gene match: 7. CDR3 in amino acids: CASSRTGTGSEKLFF. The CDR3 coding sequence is TGCGCCAGCAGCCGTACCGGGACAGGGAGTGAAAAACTGTTTTTT.